What follows are 25 T cell receptor beta chains derived from one specimen sequenced in a study of cytomegalovirus exposure and HLA in healthy donors. The primer mix had 60 Vbeta and 13 Jbeta primers. Sequencing used immunoSEQ multiplex PCR; TCRdb keeps in-frame clones, though not all of them. Of around 90,000 clones in the sample, over 65% were seen once. Sequenced input: PBMCs. The origin of the receptors is a human donor in good health.

This clone was recorded a few times. The chain employs TRBV6-1 and TRBJ1-4; TRBD1 matches 7 bases. The V and J ends lost 0 bases and 5 bases, in that order; junction bases with no gene match: 3. The CDR3 extends over 15 amino acids. In germline, CDR1 is MNHNS, CDR2 SASEGT. CDR3 protein: CASSEAAGGNEKLFF. As DNA, the CDR3 is TGTGCCAGCAGTGAAGCGGCAGGGGGAAATGAAAAACTGTTTTTT.

This clone was seen a single time. This chain connects TRBV6-4 to TRBJ2-3, with TRBD1 identical over 8 bases. The germline V gene has CDR1 MRHNA and CDR2 SNTAGT. The J segment lost 3 bases and the V segment lost 2 bases, leaving 7 bases of the junction unmatched. CDR3 length: 16 residues. In DNA, the CDR3 is TGTGCCAGCAGTGACCCTCCTGGACAGGGAACAGATACGCAGTATTTT. This translates into CASSDPPGQGTDTQYF.

The chain recombines TRBV14 with TRBJ2-2, with D unclear. Germline V CDR1 and CDR2: SGHDN, FVKESK. CDR3 length: 14 residues. V shed 0 bases and J shed 5 bases, with 7 bases lying between them. The CDR3 is CASSQDIGTGELFF. The CDR3 nucleotides read TGTGCCAGCAGCCAAGATATCGGTACCGGGGAGCTGTTTTTT.

The CDR3 here is CASSLGTGGLADTQYF. CDR3 DNA: TGCGCCAGCAGCTTGGGGACAGGGGGCTTAGCAGATACGCAGTATTTT. The V call is TRBV5-1, the J call TRBJ2-3, with 11 bases fitting TRBD1. Germline values: CDR1 SGHRS, CDR2 YFSETQ. The V segment lost 0 bases and the J segment 4 bases; nucleotides outside the gene matches: 4. CDR3 size: 16 residues.

A few counts support this clone. The J gene is TRBJ2-5, the V gene TRBV5-1; maybe TRBD2 (6 bases). V was pared by 1 base and J by 1 base, with 8 bases between. CDR1 and CDR2 (germline): SGHRS, YFSETQ. This CDR3 has 14 residues. The CDR3 is CASSLLGGQETQYF. In DNA, the CDR3 is TGCGCCAGCAGCTTGTTGGGAGGCCAAGAGACCCAGTACTTC. The variable domain in full, completed from reference TRBV5-1 and TRBJ2-5, reads KAGVTQTPRYLIKTRGQQVTLSCSPISGHRSVSWYQQTPGQGLQFLFEYFSETQRNKGNFPGRFSGRQFSNSRSEMNVSTLELGDSALYLCASSLLGGQETQYFGPGTRLLVL.

This rearrangement joins TRBV6-1 to TRBJ2-3, with 9 bases fitting TRBD2. The CDR3 length is 18 residues. The junction had 10 bases not matched to a gene; V was cut back by 1 base and J by 2 bases. CDR1 and CDR2 from the germline V gene are MNHNS and SASEGT. The chain's CDR3 is CASSEVVGLAGLTDTQYF. CDR3 in DNA: TGTGCCAGCAGTGAAGTTGTTGGTCTAGCGGGACTCACAGATACGCAGTATTTT.

The chain joins TRBV21-1 to TRBJ1-1; the table calls TRBD1, which could not be checked here. TRBV21-1 is recorded as a pseudogene. The CDR3 spans 16 residues. The CDR3 is CASIPTDRGRGTEAFF. The DNA for the CDR3 is TGTGCCAGCATCCCGACAGACAGGGGGCGAGGTACTGAAGCTTTCTTT.

V and J are TRBV25-1 and TRBJ1-1; 7 nucleotides align to TRBD1. Trimming cost V 4 bases and J 4 bases; bases outside gene matches: 9. Germline V CDR1 and CDR2: MGHDK, SYGVNS. The CDR3 length is 15 residues. CDR3 DNA: TGTGCCAGCAGTGGGTACCCACAGGGGTTCACTGAAGCTTTCTTT. Protein product: CASSGYPQGFTEAFF.

The chain recombines TRBV2 with TRBJ2-2; D call uncertain. The CDR3 has 15 residues. The germline V and J ends were trimmed by 4 bases and 0 bases, with 9 bases remaining between them. In germline, CDR1 is SNHLY, CDR2 FYNNEI. The CDR3 protein is CASSVVPSNTGELFF. For the CDR3, the DNA is TGTGCCAGCAGTGTTGTCCCCTCGAACACCGGGGAGCTGTTTTTT.

The chain carries TRBV9 and TRBJ2-5; 10 positions match TRBD1. Germline CDR1 is SGDLS and CDR2 is YYNGEE. This CDR3 spans 13 amino acids. The trim removed 7 bases at V and 1 base at J, leaving 1 base unmatched. CDR3 in DNA: TGTGCCAGCGGGACAGGGGCCCAAGAGACCCAGTACTTC. Amino acids: CASGTGAQETQYF.

In this sample, this clone turned up once. The junction differs from germline at one of its ends, possibly a read error. The chain carries TRBV20-1 and TRBJ1-6; D gene uncertain. Per germline, CDR1 DFQATT and CDR2 SNEGSKA (reference sequence). The CDR3 is made up of 11 amino acids. The CDR3 coding sequence is TGCAGTGCTCCGACCGGGAGCCAATCCTACTTT. Amino acid sequence: CSAPTGSQSYF.

The V gene is TRBV19, the J gene TRBJ1-5; 9 bases align to TRBD1. The germline V gene encodes CDR1 LNHDA and CDR2 SQIVND (reference sequence). After removal of 6 bases from V and 1 base from J, the junction contained 10 bases not matched to a gene. The CDR3 runs 17 residues. Written as DNA, the CDR3 is TGTGCCAGTAGCGCCGGGACAGGGTCCCCAAGCAATCAGCCCCAGCATTTT. This encodes CASSAGTGSPSNQPQHF. The whole variable domain, filled in from reference TRBV19 and TRBJ1-5, reads DGGITQSPKYLFRKEGQNVTLSCEQNLNHDAMYWYRQDPGQGLRLIYYSQIVNDFQKGDIAEGYSVSREKKESFPLTVTSAQKNPTAFYLCASSAGTGSPSNQPQHFGDGTRLSIL.

This clone was observed once. V usage is TRBV5-4 and J usage is TRBJ2-1, with 12 bases aligning to TRBD2. The CDR3 has 14 amino acids. Germline V gene lookup returns CDR1 SGHNT and CDR2 YYREEE (reference sequence). Trimming cost V 5 bases and J 4 bases; bases outside gene matches: 1. CDR3 DNA: TGTGCCAGCAGGACTAGCGGGAGTTACAATGAGCAGTTCTTC. Translated, it gives CASRTSGSYNEQFF.

The chain uses TRBV18 and TRBJ1-6, with TRBD1 matching 7 bases. This CDR3 is built from 16 residues. V shed 3 bases, J shed 8 bases, and the junction held 10 bases outside the gene matches. Germline V gives CDR1 KGHSH, CDR2 LQKENI. The CDR3 loop reads CASSPKTGMLDSPLHF. CDR3 DNA sequence: TGTGCCAGCTCACCGAAGACAGGGATGTTGGATTCACCCCTCCACTTT.

The chain combines TRBV28 with TRBJ1-5, with a tentative D call TRBD1 (5 bases). The CDR3 has 16 residues. V lost 6 bases to trimming and J lost 6 bases, with 21 bases between them. The V gene's germline CDR1 is MDHEN and CDR2 SYDVKM. The CDR3 loop is CASRSSGGGAAQPQHF. For the CDR3, the DNA is TGTGCCAGCAGGTCCTCTGGAGGAGGGGCAGCTCAGCCCCAGCATTTT.

This clone has a single count. CDR3: CASGLIYGYTF. CDR3 bases: TGTGCTAGTGGCCTTATCTATGGCTACACCTTC. This chain connects TRBV12-5 to TRBJ1-2; D is undetermined. The CDR3 has 11 residues. Germline CDR1 is LGHNT and CDR2 is FRNRAP. Trimming cost V 6 bases and J 4 bases, with 6 bases left between them.

The sample holds one count of this clone. The V and J genes are TRBV7-8 and TRBJ1-1; D not certain. The CDR3 loop spans 19 amino acids. V shed 5 bases and J shed 1 base, with 26 bases lying between them. The germline V gene has CDR1 SGHVS and CDR2 FQNEAQ. The CDR3 region is CASSPDRFVFSSPNTEAFF. The DNA for the CDR3 is TGTGCCAGCAGCCCAGATCGTTTTGTTTTTTCCTCACCGAACACTGAAGCTTTCTTT.

The V gene is TRBV15, the J gene TRBJ1-1; D gene ambiguous. CDR1 is LNHNV and CDR2 is YYDKDF in the germline V gene (reference sequence). V lost 0 bases and J 2 bases, leaving 7 bases between the germline ends. This CDR3 is 14 amino acids long. CDR3 in amino acids: CATSREIRNTEAFF. CDR3 nucleotide sequence: TGTGCCACCAGCAGAGAAATCAGAAACACTGAAGCTTTCTTT.

This chain connects TRBV7-2 to TRBJ1-4; D remains ambiguous. V was clipped by 5 bases and J by 8 bases, with 18 bases between them. The CDR3 covers 15 residues. The V gene's germline CDR1 is SGHTA and CDR2 FQGNSA. The CDR3 sequence is CASSLLTGIEEKLFF. DNA for the CDR3: TGTGCCAGCAGCCTCCTTACGGGGATAGAAGAAAAACTGTTTTTT.

This clone is a singleton in its sample. The chain couples TRBV7-9 to TRBJ1-4; 11 bases match TRBD1. V shed 4 bases and J 7 bases; nucleotides not matched to a gene: 2. The CDR3 has 14 amino acids. Germline-derived CDR1 and CDR2 are SEHNR and FQNEAQ (reference sequence). In DNA form, the CDR3 reads TGTGCCAGCAGCTCTGGGACAGGGGGTGAAAAACTGTTTTTT. This gives the protein CASSSGTGGEKLFF.

V gene TRBV7-2 combines with J gene TRBJ1-6; D not certain. Germline V gives CDR1 SGHTA, CDR2 FQGNSA. The CDR3 is made up of 12 amino acids. The V and J ends lost 4 bases and 13 bases respectively, with 11 bases between them. For the CDR3, the DNA is TGTGCCAGCAGCTCCCCGCGTTTGCCCCTCCACTTT. Translation: CASSSPRLPLHF.

The chain carries TRBV27 and TRBJ2-3; no firm D call. Trimming took 3 bases from V and 1 from J, leaving 11 bases between them. Per germline, CDR1 MNHEY and CDR2 SMNVEV (reference sequence). The CDR3 loop spans 15 amino acids. In DNA form, the CDR3 reads TGTGCCAGCAGTTTGCCCCCCGGTGGCACAGATACGCAGTATTTT. Protein sequence: CASSLPPGGTDTQYF.

This clone was recorded once. This chain joins TRBV29-1 and TRBJ2-5, with D possibly matching TRBD2 (6 bases). The J call is doubtful: the DNA matches TRBJ2-7 better. Germline lookup yields CDR1 SQVTM and CDR2 ANQGSEA. The CDR3 totals 14 residues. CDR3: CSVEASGPTYEQYF. The CDR3 region has the DNA TGCAGCGTTGAGGCCAGCGGGCCTACCTACGAGCAGTACTTC.

The chain uses TRBV15 and TRBJ2-1; perhaps TRBD2 as D (5 bases). The CDR3 contains 17 residues. V lost 0 bases and J lost 1, with 13 bases in between. CDR1 is LNHNV and CDR2 is YYDKDF in the germline V gene (reference sequence). CDR3 DNA sequence: TGTGCCACCAGCAGAGATATGGCGGGTCTTTCCTACAATGAGCAGTTCTTC. Translated: CATSRDMAGLSYNEQFF. Based on the CDR3 plus reference TRBV15 and TRBJ2-1, the full variable domain is DAMVIQNPRYQVTQFGKPVTLSCSQTLNHNVMYWYQQKSSQAPKLLFHYYDKDFNNEADTPDNFQSRRPNTSFCFLDIRSPGLGDTAMYLCATSRDMAGLSYNEQFFGPGTRLTVL.

The rearrangement links TRBV7-3 to TRBJ2-1; no definite D call. Germline V CDR1 and CDR2: SGHTA, FQGTGA. V shed 5 bases and J shed 0 bases, with 8 bases lying between them. CDR3 length equals 14 residues. CDR3 in amino acids: CASSPRASYNEQFF. The CDR3 nucleotides read TGTGCCAGCAGCCCAAGAGCCTCCTACAATGAGCAGTTCTTC.